Listed below are T cell receptor beta chains from one sample, sequenced in a study of immune characteristics of hereditary and idiopathic chronic pancreatitis. Sequencing used immunoSEQ multiplex PCR; TCRdb keeps in-frame clones, though not all of them. The table includes thousands of clones, 60% to 85% detected once. Sequenced sample: pancreas tissue with idiopathic chronic pancreatitis. Every receptor here comes from a human donor with chronic pancreatitis. CDR3s include the opening cysteine and the closing phenylalanine or tryptophan. Each record gives: clone size, D gene, J gene, V gene, CDR3 protein, CDR3 DNA. The D gene is left open where the match is weak. Size is omitted from some rows. Given values are once, few, many or a class for expanded clones.

abundance: .; d_gene: .; j_gene: TRBJ1-1; v_gene: TRBV18; CDR3aa: CASSQRWEMNTEAFF; CDR3nt: TGTGCCAGCTCACAACGGTGGGAGATGAACACTGAAGCTTTCTTT
abundance: few; d_gene: .; j_gene: TRBJ1-1; v_gene: TRBV29-1; CDR3aa: CSGLEVGAGTEAFF; CDR3nt: TGCAGCGGCCTGGAGGTAGGGGCGGGCACTGAAGCTTTCTTT
abundance: .; d_gene: TRBD2; j_gene: TRBJ2-1; v_gene: TRBV5-1; CDR3aa: CASSLGTSGQYNEQFF; CDR3nt: TGCGCCAGCAGCCTCGGGACTAGCGGGCAGTACAATGAGCAGTTCTTC
abundance: .; d_gene: TRBD2; j_gene: TRBJ2-1; v_gene: TRBV9; CDR3aa: CASTQGATSGTREVF; CDR3nt: TGTGCCAGCACCCAAGGAGCGACTAGCGGGACCCGGGAGGTCTTC
abundance: .; d_gene: TRBD2; j_gene: TRBJ2-2; v_gene: TRBV24-1; CDR3aa: CATSDLAGGKPTGELFF; CDR3nt: TGTGCCACCAGTGACTTAGCGGGGGGGAAACCAACCGGGGAGCTGTTTTTT
abundance: .; d_gene: TRBD1; j_gene: TRBJ2-3; v_gene: TRBV2; CDR3aa: CASQQGGYTHDTQYF; CDR3nt: TGTGCCAGTCAACAGGGGGGTTACACACACGATACGCAGTATTTT
abundance: .; d_gene: .; j_gene: TRBJ1-6; v_gene: TRBV9; CDR3aa: CASSVDGEAVGVSYNSPLHF; CDR3nt: TGTGCCAGCAGCGTGGACGGGGAGGCGGTGGGGGTATCCTATAATTCACCCCTCCACTTT
abundance: few; d_gene: TRBD1; j_gene: TRBJ2-2; v_gene: TRBV6-4; CDR3aa: CASSAGTDDTGELFF; CDR3nt: TGTGCCAGCTCCGCCGGGACAGATGACACCGGGGAGCTGTTTTTT
abundance: .; d_gene: .; j_gene: TRBJ1-5; v_gene: TRBV7-2; CDR3aa: CASSPSRSSQPQHF; CDR3nt: TGTGCCAGCAGCCCCTCACGTTCGTCGCAGCCCCAGCATTTT
abundance: .; d_gene: .; j_gene: TRBJ1-4; v_gene: TRBV19; CDR3aa: CASSDSANEKLFF; CDR3nt: TGTGCCAGCAGCGACAGCGCTAATGAAAAACTGTTTTTT
abundance: .; d_gene: TRBD2; j_gene: TRBJ2-4; v_gene: TRBV19; CDR3aa: CASRKTSGSNIQYF; CDR3nt: TGTGCCAGTAGGAAGACTAGCGGGAGTAACATTCAGTACTTC
abundance: .; d_gene: TRBD1; j_gene: TRBJ2-6; v_gene: TRBV5-4; CDR3aa: CASSSRDRAIRANVLTF; CDR3nt: TGTGCCAGCAGCTCCCGGGACAGGGCGATAAGGGCCAACGTCCTGACTTTC
abundance: .; d_gene: .; j_gene: TRBJ1-3; v_gene: TRBV28; CDR3aa: CASSLYRVGNTIYF; CDR3nt: TGTGCCAGCAGTTTATACAGAGTTGGAAACACCATATATTTT
abundance: .; d_gene: .; j_gene: TRBJ2-1; v_gene: TRBV6-2/TRBV6-3; CDR3aa: CASSSPLGRYEQFF; CDR3nt: TGTGCCAGCAGCTCCCCTCTTGGTCGCTATGAGCAGTTCTTC
abundance: .; d_gene: .; j_gene: TRBJ1-3; v_gene: TRBV7-2; CDR3aa: CASSFQQVGSGNTIYF; CDR3nt: TGTGCCAGCAGCTTTCAACAGGTCGGGTCTGGAAACACCATATATTTT
abundance: .; d_gene: TRBD1; j_gene: TRBJ2-7; v_gene: TRBV3-1/TRBV3-2; CDR3aa: CASSLTGTGDEQYF; CDR3nt: TGTGCCAGCAGCCTGACGGGGACAGGGGACGAGCAGTACTTC
abundance: .; d_gene: .; j_gene: TRBJ2-1; v_gene: TRBV4-1; CDR3aa: CASSQRRWDLSYNEQFF; CDR3nt: TGCGCCAGCAGCCAAAGGCGCTGGGATTTGTCCTACAATGAGCAGTTCTTC
abundance: .; d_gene: TRBD1; j_gene: TRBJ2-1; v_gene: TRBV4-3; CDR3aa: CASSQLTGEAYEQFF; CDR3nt: TGCGCCAGCAGCCAATTGACAGGGGAAGCTTATGAGCAGTTCTTC
abundance: once; d_gene: .; j_gene: TRBJ1-1; v_gene: TRBV10-3; CDR3aa: CAISESRGGEAFF; CDR3nt: TGTGCCATCAGTGAGTCAAGAGGGGGTGAAGCTTTCTTT
abundance: .; d_gene: .; j_gene: TRBJ2-5; v_gene: TRBV4-3; CDR3aa: CASSQDATEETQYF; CDR3nt: TGCGCCAGCAGCCAAGATGCGACAGAGGAAACCCAGTACTTC
abundance: few; d_gene: TRBD1; j_gene: TRBJ2-3; v_gene: TRBV27; CDR3aa: CASSIDGTGGTDTQYF; CDR3nt: TGTGCCAGCAGTATTGACGGGACAGGGGGGACAGATACGCAGTATTTT
abundance: .; d_gene: .; j_gene: TRBJ2-5; v_gene: TRBV14; CDR3aa: CASSRWDGQETQYF; CDR3nt: TGTGCCAGCAGCCGATGGGATGGGCAAGAGACCCAGTACTTC
abundance: few; d_gene: TRBD2; j_gene: TRBJ2-7; v_gene: TRBV28; CDR3aa: CASSPTSPGGGSYEQYF; CDR3nt: TGTGCCAGCAGTCCCACGAGCCCGGGGGGGGGATCCTACGAGCAGTACTTC
abundance: .; d_gene: TRBD1; j_gene: TRBJ2-1; v_gene: TRBV7-8; CDR3aa: CASRPGQGAGEQFF; CDR3nt: TGTGCCAGCAGACCGGGACAGGGGGCGGGTGAGCAGTTCTTC
abundance: .; d_gene: .; j_gene: TRBJ1-2; v_gene: TRBV9; CDR3aa: CASSGDKLDPPYYGYTF; CDR3nt: TGTGCCAGCAGCGGGGACAAATTGGACCCCCCTTACTATGGCTACACCTTC
abundance: .; d_gene: .; j_gene: TRBJ2-3; v_gene: TRBV28; CDR3aa: CASSSPPVLTDTQYF; CDR3nt: TGTGCCAGCAGCTCCCCCCCAGTGCTCACAGATACGCAGTATTTT
abundance: .; d_gene: .; j_gene: TRBJ2-7; v_gene: TRBV6-5; CDR3aa: CASSYRTYEQYF; CDR3nt: TGTGCCAGCAGTTACAGGACCTACGAGCAGTACTTC
abundance: .; d_gene: .; j_gene: TRBJ2-1; v_gene: TRBV12-1; CDR3aa: CASSFIQRVPSNYNEQFF; CDR3nt: TGTGCCAGCAGCTTTATCCAGCGGGTTCCGTCTAACTACAATGAGCAGTTCTTC
abundance: .; d_gene: .; j_gene: TRBJ1-5; v_gene: TRBV28; CDR3aa: CASSLFTGRNQPQHF; CDR3nt: TGTGCCAGCAGTTTATTCACAGGGCGGAATCAGCCCCAGCATTTT
abundance: .; d_gene: .; j_gene: TRBJ1-2; v_gene: TRBV7-2; CDR3aa: CASSLGRGRNYGYTF; CDR3nt: TGTGCCAGCAGCTTAGGTCGGGGTCGGAACTATGGCTACACCTTC
abundance: once; d_gene: TRBD1; j_gene: TRBJ1-2; v_gene: TRBV6-5; CDR3aa: CASSRRTGGFHGYTF; CDR3nt: TGTGCCAGCAGTCGGCGGACAGGGGGTTTCCATGGCTACACCTTC
abundance: once; d_gene: TRBD2; j_gene: TRBJ2-7; v_gene: TRBV28; CDR3aa: CASSSPRTSGSPYEQYF; CDR3nt: TGTGCCAGCAGTTCCCCTCGGACTAGCGGGAGTCCCTACGAGCAGTACTTC
abundance: .; d_gene: .; j_gene: TRBJ2-7; v_gene: TRBV21-1; CDR3aa: CASSTLRDRAYEQYF; CDR3nt: TGTGCCAGCAGCACACTACGGGACAGGGCTTACGAGCAGTACTTC
abundance: .; d_gene: .; j_gene: TRBJ2-7; v_gene: TRBV11-1; CDR3aa: CASSLMKGSYEQYF; CDR3nt: TGTGCCAGCAGCTTAATGAAAGGTTCCTACGAGCAGTACTTC
abundance: .; d_gene: .; j_gene: TRBJ2-7; v_gene: TRBV29-1; CDR3aa: CSVGFVSYEQYF; CDR3nt: TGCAGCGTTGGTTTCGTTTCCTACGAGCAGTACTTC
abundance: few; d_gene: .; j_gene: TRBJ1-2; v_gene: TRBV7-9; CDR3aa: CASSLGPGSGYTF; CDR3nt: TGTGCCAGCAGCTTAGGGCCGGGGTCTGGCTACACCTTC
abundance: .; d_gene: TRBD1; j_gene: TRBJ2-5; v_gene: TRBV6-1; CDR3aa: CASSEDRAGGETQYF; CDR3nt: TGTGCCAGCAGTGAGGACAGGGCAGGCGGAGAGACCCAGTACTTC
abundance: .; d_gene: TRBD1; j_gene: TRBJ2-7; v_gene: TRBV7-9; CDR3aa: CASSERGTGVHEQYF; CDR3nt: TGTGCCAGCAGCGAGAGGGGGACAGGGGTCCACGAGCAGTACTTC
abundance: .; d_gene: TRBD1; j_gene: TRBJ1-2; v_gene: TRBV29-1; CDR3aa: CSAQTGNYGYTF; CDR3nt: TGCAGCGCCCAGACAGGGAACTATGGCTACACCTTC
abundance: few; d_gene: TRBD1; j_gene: TRBJ1-1; v_gene: TRBV27; CDR3aa: CASSWGDSYPEAFF; CDR3nt: TGTGCCAGCAGTTGGGGGGACAGTTACCCTGAAGCTTTCTTT
abundance: .; d_gene: TRBD2; j_gene: TRBJ2-7; v_gene: TRBV30; CDR3aa: CAWSAGLADSSYEQYF; CDR3nt: TGTGCCTGGAGTGCGGGACTAGCAGACTCCTCGTACGAGCAGTACTTC
abundance: .; d_gene: .; j_gene: TRBJ1-2; v_gene: TRBV4-3; CDR3aa: CASSQEDRYGGYTF; CDR3nt: TGCGCCAGCAGCCAAGAAGACAGGTACGGCGGCTACACCTTC
abundance: .; d_gene: TRBD1; j_gene: TRBJ1-4; v_gene: TRBV5-1; CDR3aa: CASSNAGGDHEKLFF; CDR3nt: TGCGCCAGCAGTAACGCAGGGGGAGATCATGAAAAACTGTTTTTT
abundance: .; d_gene: .; j_gene: TRBJ2-7; v_gene: TRBV5-4; CDR3aa: CASSLGVAQEQYF; CDR3nt: TGTGCCAGCAGCTTGGGGGTGGCTCAGGAGCAGTACTTC
abundance: .; d_gene: .; j_gene: TRBJ2-1; v_gene: TRBV28; CDR3aa: CASSHGTRQGEQFF; CDR3nt: TGTGCCAGCAGTCACGGGACACGGCAAGGTGAGCAGTTCTTC
abundance: .; d_gene: .; j_gene: TRBJ1-1; v_gene: TRBV5-1; CDR3aa: CASSLAGGGTEAFF; CDR3nt: TGCGCCAGCAGCTTGGCCGGGGGTGGCACTGAAGCTTTCTTT
abundance: once; d_gene: .; j_gene: TRBJ2-5; v_gene: TRBV7-3; CDR3aa: CASSFGQEETQYF; CDR3nt: TGTGCCAGCAGCTTCGGACAAGAGGAGACCCAGTACTTC
abundance: .; d_gene: TRBD1; j_gene: TRBJ1-2; v_gene: TRBV27; CDR3aa: CASRAIIQGAGGYTF; CDR3nt: TGTGCCAGCAGAGCCATCATTCAGGGGGCAGGGGGCTACACCTTC
abundance: once; d_gene: .; j_gene: TRBJ2-5; v_gene: TRBV10-1; CDR3aa: CASSELKERTQETQYF; CDR3nt: TGCGCCAGCAGTGAACTCAAAGAAAGGACCCAAGAGACCCAGTACTTC
abundance: .; d_gene: .; j_gene: TRBJ1-2; v_gene: TRBV12-3/TRBV12-4; CDR3aa: CASSLDTGYGYTF; CDR3nt: TGTGCCAGCAGTTTAGATACGGGGTATGGCTACACCTTC
abundance: .; d_gene: .; j_gene: TRBJ1-1; v_gene: TRBV7-9; CDR3aa: CASSLDFWTGMGNTEAFF; CDR3nt: TGTGCCAGCAGCTTAGACTTTTGGACGGGGATGGGGAACACTGAAGCTTTCTTT
abundance: .; d_gene: .; j_gene: TRBJ1-5; v_gene: TRBV7-3; CDR3aa: CASSLTGGSNQPQHF; CDR3nt: TGTGCCAGCAGCTTAACAGGGGGGTCCAATCAGCCCCAGCATTTT
abundance: .; d_gene: TRBD2; j_gene: TRBJ2-1; v_gene: TRBV27; CDR3aa: CASSLRLAGGAPYNEQFF; CDR3nt: TGTGCCAGCAGTTTAAGATTAGCGGGGGGGGCGCCCTACAATGAGCAGTTCTTC